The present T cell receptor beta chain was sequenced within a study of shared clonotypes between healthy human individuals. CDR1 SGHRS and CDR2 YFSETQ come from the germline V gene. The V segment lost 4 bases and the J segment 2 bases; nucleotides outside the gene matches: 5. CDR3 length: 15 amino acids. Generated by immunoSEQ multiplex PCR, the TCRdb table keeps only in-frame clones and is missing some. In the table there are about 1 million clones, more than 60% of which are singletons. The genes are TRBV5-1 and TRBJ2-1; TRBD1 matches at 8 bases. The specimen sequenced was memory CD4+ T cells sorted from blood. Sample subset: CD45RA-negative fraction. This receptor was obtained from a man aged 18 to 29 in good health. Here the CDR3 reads CASSPQGATYNEQFF. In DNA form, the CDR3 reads TGCGCCAGCAGCCCCCAGGGGGCCACCTACAATGAGCAGTTCTTC. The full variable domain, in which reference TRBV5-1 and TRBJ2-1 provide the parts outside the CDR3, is KAGVTQTPRYLIKTRGQQVTLSCSPISGHRSVSWYQQTPGQGLQFLFEYFSETQRNKGNFPGRFSGRQFSNSRSEMNVSTLELGDSALYLCASSPQGATYNEQFFGPGTRLTVL.